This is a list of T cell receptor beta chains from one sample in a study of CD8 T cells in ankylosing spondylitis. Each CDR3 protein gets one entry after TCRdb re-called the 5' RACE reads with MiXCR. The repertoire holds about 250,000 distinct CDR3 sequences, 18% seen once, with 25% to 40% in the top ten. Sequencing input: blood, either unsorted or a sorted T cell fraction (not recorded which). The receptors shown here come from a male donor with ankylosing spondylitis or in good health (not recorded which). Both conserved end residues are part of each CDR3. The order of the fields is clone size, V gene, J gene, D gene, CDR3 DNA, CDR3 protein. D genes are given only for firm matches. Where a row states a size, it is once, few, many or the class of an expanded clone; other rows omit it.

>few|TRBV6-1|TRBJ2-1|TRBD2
TGTGCCAGCAGTGAGCACCCGGGACTAGCGGGAGTTGAGCAGTTCTTC
CASSEHPGLAGVEQFF
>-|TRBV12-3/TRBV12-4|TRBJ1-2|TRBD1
TGTGCCAGCAGTTTCCAGGGGGGCTTCTATGGCTACACCTTC
CASSFQGGFYGYTF
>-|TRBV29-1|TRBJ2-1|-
TGCAGCGTTGGAGGAGGGTCGAGAGGCTACAATGAGCAGTTCTTC
CSVGGGSRGYNEQFF
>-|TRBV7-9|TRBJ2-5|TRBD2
TGTGCCAGCAGCCAGGAGGGACTAGCGGAGGGAGGAGAGACCCAGTACTTC
CASSQEGLAEGGETQYF
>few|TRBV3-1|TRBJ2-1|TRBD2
TGTGCCAGACTTAGCGGGAGAACTCCCCTGGGATCCTACAATGAGCAGTTCTTC
CARLSGRTPLGSYNEQFF
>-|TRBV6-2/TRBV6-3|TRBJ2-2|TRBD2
TGTGCCAGCAGTTACTCCCTACTAGCGGGAGACCCCCTCACCGGGGAGCTGTTTTTT
CASSYSLLAGDPLTGELFF
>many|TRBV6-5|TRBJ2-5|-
TGTGCCAGCAGTTACGGACTACAAGAGACCCAGTACTTC
CASSYGLQETQYF
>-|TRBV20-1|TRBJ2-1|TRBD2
TGCAGTGCTAGAGGACTAGCGGGAGTGGTCAATGAGCAGTTCTTC
CSARGLAGVVNEQFF
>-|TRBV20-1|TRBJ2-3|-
TGCAGTGCTAGAGATTTGATGGCAAGAACAGATACGCAGTATTTT
CSARDLMARTDTQYF
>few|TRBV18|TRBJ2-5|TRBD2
TGTGCCAGCTCAAGAACTAGCGGGACCGAGTGGGAGACCCAGTACTTC
CASSRTSGTEWETQYF
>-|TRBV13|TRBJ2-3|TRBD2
TGTGCCAGCAGCTCCTGGTCTAGCGGGAAAACAGATACGCAGTATTTT
CASSSWSSGKTDTQYF
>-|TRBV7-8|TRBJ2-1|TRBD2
TGTGCCAGCAGCCCTGATATGGCTAGCGGGAGTAGAGATGAGCAGTTCTTC
CASSPDMASGSRDEQFF
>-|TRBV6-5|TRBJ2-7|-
TGTGCCAGCAGTTACGGCGGGCCGCGGAACGAGCAGTACTTC
CASSYGGPRNEQYF
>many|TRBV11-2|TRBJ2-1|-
TGTGCCAGCAGCTTAGTGCGGGATGAGCAGTTCTTC
CASSLVRDEQFF
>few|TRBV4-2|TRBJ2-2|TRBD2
TGTGCCAGCAGCCAACTGAGCGGGATCGGCACCGGGGAGCTGTTTTTT
CASSQLSGIGTGELFF
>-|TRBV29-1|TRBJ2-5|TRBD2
TGCACTACCGATAGCGGGAGAAGTCCCCAAGAGACCCAGTACTTC
CTTDSGRSPQETQYF
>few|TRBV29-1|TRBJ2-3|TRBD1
TGCAGCGTTGAAGACGCCGGGACAGAAACGTATACGCAGTATTTT
CSVEDAGTETYTQYF
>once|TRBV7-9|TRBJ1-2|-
TGTGCCAGCATCCCATTCGGCGGGGCCGCCACCTATGGCTACACCTTC
CASIPFGGAATYGYTF
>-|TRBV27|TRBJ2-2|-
TGTGCCAGCAGTTTATGGACCACCGGGGAGCTGTTTTTT
CASSLWTTGELFF
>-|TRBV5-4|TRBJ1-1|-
TGTGCCAGCAGCTTGGCCTTGGTCACTGAAGCTTTCTTT
CASSLALVTEAFF
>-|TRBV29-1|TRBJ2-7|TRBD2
TGCAGCGTTCGAGGCGGGAGCGACATGTACGAGCAGTACTTC
CSVRGGSDMYEQYF
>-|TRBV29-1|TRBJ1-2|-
TGCAGCGTTGAAACCGGCAGTGTGGACTATGGCTACACCTTC
CSVETGSVDYGYTF
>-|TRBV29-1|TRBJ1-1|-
TGCAGCGTTCGGGCAGCCATGAACACTGAAGCTTTCTTT
CSVRAAMNTEAFF
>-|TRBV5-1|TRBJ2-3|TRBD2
TGCGCCAGCAGCTGGCCTAGCGGGAGTATGGATACGCAGTATTTT
CASSWPSGSMDTQYF